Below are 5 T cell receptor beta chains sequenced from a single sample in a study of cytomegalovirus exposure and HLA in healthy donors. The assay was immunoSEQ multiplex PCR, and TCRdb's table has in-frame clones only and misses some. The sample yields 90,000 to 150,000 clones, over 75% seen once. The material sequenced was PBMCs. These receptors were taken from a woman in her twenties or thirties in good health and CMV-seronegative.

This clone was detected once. CDR3 protein: CASSRSGTDTQYF. In DNA, the CDR3 is TGCGCCAGCAGCCGTTCAGGGACAGATACGCAGTATTTT. The rearrangement uses TRBV4-1 and TRBJ2-3; D is perhaps TRBD1 (5 bases). Germline V gene data show CDR1 as MGHRA and CDR2 as YSYEKL. CDR3 length: 13 residues. Trimming stripped 4 bases from V and 3 bases from J, with 8 bases between.

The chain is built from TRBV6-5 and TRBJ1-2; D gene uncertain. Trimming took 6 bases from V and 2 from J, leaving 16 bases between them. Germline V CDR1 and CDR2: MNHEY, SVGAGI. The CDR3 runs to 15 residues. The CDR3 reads CASRPLLDSNYGYTF. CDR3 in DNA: TGTGCCAGCAGACCCTTGTTGGACTCGAACTATGGCTACACCTTC.

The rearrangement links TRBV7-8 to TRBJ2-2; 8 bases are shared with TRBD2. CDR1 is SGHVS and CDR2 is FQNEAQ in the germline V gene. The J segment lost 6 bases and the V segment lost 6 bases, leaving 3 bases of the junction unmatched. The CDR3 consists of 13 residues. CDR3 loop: CASRPGGPGELFF. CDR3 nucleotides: TGTGCCAGCAGACCGGGGGGGCCCGGGGAGCTGTTTTTT.

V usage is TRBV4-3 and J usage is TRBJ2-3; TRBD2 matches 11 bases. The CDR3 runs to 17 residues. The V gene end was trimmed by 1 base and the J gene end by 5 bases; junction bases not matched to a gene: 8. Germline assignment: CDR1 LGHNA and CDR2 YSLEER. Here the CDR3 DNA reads TGCGCCAGCAGCCAAGCCCTGGGGCTAGCGGGGGGAGATACGCAGTATTTT. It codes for CASSQALGLAGGDTQYF.

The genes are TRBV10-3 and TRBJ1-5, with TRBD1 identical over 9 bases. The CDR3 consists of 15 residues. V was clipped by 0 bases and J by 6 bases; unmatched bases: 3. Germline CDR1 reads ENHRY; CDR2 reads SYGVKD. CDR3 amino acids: CAISESTGGIQPQHF. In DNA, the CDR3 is TGTGCCATCAGTGAGTCCACAGGGGGCATTCAGCCCCAGCATTTT.